A selection of T cell receptor beta chains follows, all from one sample in a study of PD-1 blockade in classical Hodgkin lymphoma. Sequencing was performed with immunoSEQ multiplex PCR; in TCRdb, only in-frame clones are kept and a portion is missing. The profile shows roughly 100,000 clones, roughly 89% of them singletons. The material was peripheral blood mononuclear cells (PBMCs), obtained before the second cycle of nivolumab. The origin of the receptors is a human donor with classical Hodgkin lymphoma. Both conserved end residues are part of each CDR3. Each record gives: V gene, clone size, D gene, J gene, CDR3 DNA, CDR3 protein. D genes are given only for firm matches. Part of the rows lack a size; the others show once, few, many or a class for expanded clones.

v_call: TRBV4-2; clone_size: few; d_call: NA; j_call: TRBJ1-2; cdr3_nt: TGTGCCAGCAGGGATGGGGGGGCGTTAGGCTACACCTTC; cdr3_aa: CASRDGGALGYTF
v_call: TRBV11-3; clone_size: NA; d_call: NA; j_call: TRBJ2-3; cdr3_nt: TGTGCCAGCAGCTTAGAGTGGGCAGATACGCAGTATTTT; cdr3_aa: CASSLEWADTQYF
v_call: TRBV27; clone_size: few; d_call: NA; j_call: TRBJ1-6; cdr3_nt: TGTGCCAGCAGTCCGGGGTCACCCCTCCACTTT; cdr3_aa: CASSPGSPLHF
v_call: TRBV30; clone_size: few; d_call: TRBD1; j_call: TRBJ1-4; cdr3_nt: TGTGCCTGGAGTACACAGGGGAGAGAAAAACTGTTTTTT; cdr3_aa: CAWSTQGREKLFF
v_call: TRBV10-2; clone_size: NA; d_call: NA; j_call: TRBJ1-1; cdr3_nt: TGCGCCAGCAGTGAGTCGAGTCAGGGATTAGAAGCTTTCTTT; cdr3_aa: CASSESSQGLEAFF
v_call: TRBV19; clone_size: once; d_call: TRBD1; j_call: TRBJ2-7; cdr3_nt: TGTGCCAGTAGTACGGGACAGGGGTCCTACGAGCAGTACTTC; cdr3_aa: CASSTGQGSYEQYF
v_call: TRBV7-2; clone_size: NA; d_call: TRBD2; j_call: TRBJ2-5; cdr3_nt: TGTGCCAGCAGCCGTAGGTGGCTAGCGGGGAAAGAGACCCAGTACTTC; cdr3_aa: CASSRRWLAGKETQYF
v_call: TRBV19; clone_size: NA; d_call: NA; j_call: TRBJ2-7; cdr3_nt: TGTGCCAGTAGTACCTCCGGGACAAGCTACGAGCAGTACTTC; cdr3_aa: CASSTSGTSYEQYF
v_call: TRBV7-9; clone_size: NA; d_call: TRBD2; j_call: TRBJ2-1; cdr3_nt: TGTGCCAGCAGCCCGGGGGGGCTCCTCTACAATGAGCAGTTCTTC; cdr3_aa: CASSPGGLLYNEQFF
v_call: TRBV7-2; clone_size: NA; d_call: NA; j_call: TRBJ1-4; cdr3_nt: TGTGCCAGCAGCTTAAGGCCGCAAGGGTTGAGGACCCTTAATGAAAAACTGTTTTTT; cdr3_aa: CASSLRPQGLRTLNEKLFF
v_call: TRBV7-8; clone_size: few; d_call: NA; j_call: TRBJ1-1; cdr3_nt: TGTGCCAGCATGCGTGCCTCGAACACTGAAGCTTTCTTT; cdr3_aa: CASMRASNTEAFF
v_call: TRBV14; clone_size: few; d_call: NA; j_call: TRBJ2-1; cdr3_nt: TGTGCCAGCAGCCAAGTGGCAAGTACCAACAATGAGCAGTTCTTC; cdr3_aa: CASSQVASTNNEQFF
v_call: TRBV7-2; clone_size: NA; d_call: TRBD1; j_call: TRBJ1-6; cdr3_nt: TGTGCCAGCAGCACCCTAGTGGGGACAGGTGGTTCACCCCTCCACTTT; cdr3_aa: CASSTLVGTGGSPLHF
v_call: TRBV7-2; clone_size: NA; d_call: NA; j_call: TRBJ1-2; cdr3_nt: TGTGCCAGCAGCTTATTACCAGATGGCTACACCTTC; cdr3_aa: CASSLLPDGYTF
v_call: TRBV15; clone_size: few; d_call: TRBD1; j_call: TRBJ1-1; cdr3_nt: TGTGCCACCAGCACCCAAGGGACAGGGACTGAAGCTTTCTTT; cdr3_aa: CATSTQGTGTEAFF
v_call: TRBV6-5; clone_size: NA; d_call: TRBD2; j_call: TRBJ2-7; cdr3_nt: TGTGCCAGCAGCCCCCCTAGCGGAAGCTCCTACGAGCAGTACTTC; cdr3_aa: CASSPPSGSSYEQYF
v_call: TRBV4-2; clone_size: NA; d_call: NA; j_call: TRBJ1-6; cdr3_nt: TGTGCCAGCAGCCAAGATAGCTTGGAGGGATCCTATAATTCACCCCTCCACTTT; cdr3_aa: CASSQDSLEGSYNSPLHF
v_call: TRBV19; clone_size: NA; d_call: TRBD1; j_call: TRBJ1-4; cdr3_nt: TGTGCCAGTAGGGGCGGACAGGGGAATGAAAAACTGTTTTTT; cdr3_aa: CASRGGQGNEKLFF
v_call: TRBV9; clone_size: NA; d_call: TRBD1; j_call: TRBJ1-1; cdr3_nt: TGTGCCAGCAGCCCGCCGGGACAGGGGGGTACTGAAGCTTTCTTT; cdr3_aa: CASSPPGQGGTEAFF